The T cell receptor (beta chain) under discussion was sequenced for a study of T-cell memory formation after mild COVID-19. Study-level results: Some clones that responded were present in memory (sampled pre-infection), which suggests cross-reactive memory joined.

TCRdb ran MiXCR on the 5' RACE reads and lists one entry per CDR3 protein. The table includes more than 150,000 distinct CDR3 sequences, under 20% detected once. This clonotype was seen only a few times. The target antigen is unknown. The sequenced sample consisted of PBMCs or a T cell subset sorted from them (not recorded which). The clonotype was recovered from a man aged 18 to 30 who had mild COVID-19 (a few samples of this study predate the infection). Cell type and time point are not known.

The CDR3 DNA sequence: TGCGCCAGCAGCGCCTTGGACAGGGGAGCTTTCTTT. Amino acid sequence: CASSALDRGAFF. V is TRBV4-1 and J is TRBJ1-1; 9 bases line up with TRBD1. Losses at the gene ends were 5 bases for V and 10 bases for J; bases not matched to a gene: 5. Germline V gene sequence: CDR1 MGHRA, CDR2 YSYEKL. CDR3 length: 12 amino acids.